The 17 T cell receptor beta chains below all came from one sample that was sequenced in a study of T cell responses to AZD1222 COVID-19 vaccine. Generated by immunoSEQ multiplex PCR, the TCRdb table keeps only in-frame clones and is missing some. The top ten hold about 1% of the sample, which has some 200,000 clones, 85% to 95% seen once. The sequences come from peripheral blood, collected on day 0 of MenACWY control vaccination. The receptors stem from an adult in good health.

This clone came up once. Here the CDR3 reads CSARDRTYEQYF. CDR3 in DNA: TGCAGCGCCCGGGACAGAACCTACGAGCAGTACTTC. V usage is TRBV29-1 and J usage is TRBJ2-7, with TRBD1 identical over 7 bases. Germline assignment: CDR1 SQVTM and CDR2 ANQGSEA. The junction had 5 bases not matched to a gene; V was cut back by 7 bases and J by 2 bases. The CDR3 is 12 residues long.

In DNA form, the CDR3 reads TGTGCCAGCGGACAGCTGAACACTGAAGCTTTCTTT. Translated: CASGQLNTEAFF. The rearrangement joins TRBV6-5 to TRBJ1-1; the D gene is possibly TRBD1 (6 bases). Germline V gene data show CDR1 as MNHEY and CDR2 as SVGAGI. V lost 8 bases, J lost 0 bases, and 7 bases lay in between. The length of the CDR3 is 12 residues.

The rearrangement links TRBV30 to TRBJ1-1; 8 nucleotides align to TRBD1. Germline V CDR1 and CDR2: GTSNPN, SVGIG (reference sequence). J gave up 6 bases and V 2 bases, and 11 bases lay outside the gene matches. CDR3 size: 15 residues. This chain's CDR3 is CAWSITDRGWAEAFF. DNA for the CDR3: TGTGCCTGGAGTATCACCGACAGGGGATGGGCTGAAGCTTTCTTT.

This chain uses TRBV19 with TRBJ1-1; a weak D match, TRBD1 (5 bases). V lost 4 bases and J lost 5, with 11 bases in between. The length of the CDR3 is 13 residues. Germline-derived CDR1 and CDR2 are LNHDA and SQIVND (reference sequence). The CDR3 here is CASSRGGDTEAFF. The CDR3 DNA reads TGTGCCAGTAGTAGGGGGGGAGATACTGAAGCTTTCTTT.

The chain recombines TRBV7-8 with TRBJ2-3; possibly TRBD2 for D (6 bases). V was pared by 5 bases and J by 2 bases, with 17 bases between. Germline CDR1 and CDR2: SGHVS and FQNEAQ. The CDR3 has 16 amino acids. The CDR3 coding sequence is TGTGCCAGCAGCCAAGGGACTCAAGCTCTCACAGATACGCAGTATTTT. It encodes CASSQGTQALTDTQYF.

The chain recombines TRBV2 with TRBJ2-7, with D perhaps TRBD1 or TRBD2 (6 bases each). Between the trimmed V and J ends, which lost 2 bases and 6 bases, there was a span of 17 bases. The CDR3 has 15 residues. Per the germline V gene, CDR1 is SNHLY and CDR2 is FYNNEI. CDR3 nucleotides: TGTGCCAGCAGTGAATATGTGGGGGGCCTCCTCGAGCAGTACTTC. This codes for CASSEYVGGLLEQYF.

This rearrangement joins TRBV18 to TRBJ2-7; D is undetermined. Trimming removed 6 bases at V and 3 bases at J, with 12 bases between. CDR3 length: 13 residues. Germline values: CDR1 KGHSH, CDR2 LQKENI. The CDR3 is CASSPGSGYEQYF. CDR3 in DNA: TGTGCCAGCTCCCCCGGGTCGGGCTACGAGCAGTACTTC.

The J gene is TRBJ2-7, the V gene TRBV6-5; 8 nucleotides agree with TRBD2. Per the germline V gene, CDR1 is MNHEY and CDR2 is SVGAGI. The junction had 3 bases not matched to a gene; V was cut back by 8 bases and J by 0 bases. This CDR3 has 13 amino acids. CDR3 region: CASRGGISYEQYF. CDR3 coding DNA: TGTGCCAGCCGGGGGGGAATCTCCTACGAGCAGTACTTC.

The chain joins TRBV3-1 (or the pseudogene TRBV3-2) to TRBJ1-2, with no clear D. The CDR3 has 13 residues. Trimming took off 1 base at V and 6 bases at J, with 9 bases between the two ends. Germline-derived CDR1 and CDR2 are LGHDT and YNNKEL (reference sequence). Written as DNA, the CDR3 is TGTGCCAGCAGCCAAGTCCGCTCAAATGGCTACACCTTC. Residues: CASSQVRSNGYTF.

The genes are TRBV4-1 and TRBJ1-2; D uncertain. The V gene lost 11 bases and the J gene lost 2 bases, with 9 bases spanning the gap. The CDR3 spans 11 residues. Germline-derived CDR1 and CDR2 are MGHRA and YSYEKL. The CDR3 DNA follows: TGCGCCGGCGGTGGGAACTATGGCTACACCTTC. It specifies CAGGGNYGYTF.

CDR3 coding DNA: TGTGCCAGTAGTAATCAGGGGGGGCCCCCTGAAGCTTTCTTT. This gives the protein CASSNQGGPPEAFF. The chain links TRBV19 to TRBJ1-1; 7 bases are shared with TRBD1. The CDR3 spans 14 residues. The germline V gene has CDR1 LNHDA and CDR2 SQIVND (reference sequence). J was trimmed by 6 bases and V by 4 bases; bases with no gene match: 8.

This chain links TRBV9 with TRBJ2-5; 9 bases are shared with TRBD1. J was trimmed by 6 bases and V by 0 bases; bases with no gene match: 9. The CDR3 sequence is 16 residues long. From germline, CDR1 is SGDLS and CDR2 YYNGEE. CDR3 sequence (DNA): TGTGCCAGCAGCGTAGGACCGGGACAGGGAGCTAAGACCCAGTACTTC. This encodes CASSVGPGQGAKTQYF.

The chain employs TRBV6-5 and TRBJ1-1; 7 bases line up with TRBD1. With 0 bases clipped from V and 6 bases from J, the junction kept 7 bases outside the gene matches. Germline CDR1 MNHEY, CDR2 SVGAGI. This CDR3 has 15 residues. For the CDR3, the DNA is TGTGCCAGCAGTTACTCGAGCCAGGGGGTGGCTGAAGCTTTCTTT. It translates to CASSYSSQGVAEAFF.

The chain couples TRBV19 to TRBJ1-5; D remains unclear. The CDR3 sequence is 15 residues long. Germline CDR1 and CDR2: LNHDA and SQIVND (reference sequence). The ends were cut back, 4 bases at V and 1 base at J, with 11 bases in the middle. The CDR3 reads CASSNGGRSNQPQHF. As DNA, the CDR3 is TGTGCCAGTAGTAACGGTGGCCGAAGCAATCAGCCCCAGCATTTT.

The chain combines TRBV9 with TRBJ1-2; TRBD1 matches 8 bases. CDR3 size: 17 residues. Germline V gene lookup returns CDR1 SGDLS and CDR2 YYNGEE. V lost 0 bases and J lost 3; bases outside the gene matches: 10. CDR3 coding DNA: TGTGCCAGCAGCGTAGCCGCCTTGCAGGGGGCGTACTATGGCTACACCTTC. This gives the protein CASSVAALQGAYYGYTF.

The chain uses TRBV5-1 and TRBJ1-6; no firm D call. Germline-derived CDR1 and CDR2 are SGHRS and YFSETQ. The CDR3 runs to 14 residues. Trimming left V 0 bases short and J 6 bases short, with 7 bases between. This CDR3 reads CASSLERINSPLHF. DNA for the CDR3: TGCGCCAGCAGCTTGGAAAGAATTAATTCACCCCTCCACTTT.

The chain couples TRBV28 to TRBJ1-2; 7 bases line up with TRBD1. Germline lookup yields CDR1 MDHEN and CDR2 SYDVKM. This CDR3 is 14 amino acids long. Trimming removed 5 bases from V and 2 bases from J; junction bases left unmatched: 5. The CDR3 region is CASSRGGVNYGYTF. The CDR3 DNA reads TGTGCCAGCAGTCGAGGGGGCGTAAACTATGGCTACACCTTC.